One and the same sample provided the 23 T cell receptor beta chains below, sequenced in a study of technical replicates of blood from several donors. Assay: immunoSEQ multiplex PCR; the TCRdb copy retains only in-frame clones and omits some. The table includes about 82,000 clones, 96% detected once. Sequencing used T cells isolated from PBMCs. These receptors were obtained from a human donor in good health.

The chain uses TRBV27 and TRBJ2-1, with 12 bases that match TRBD2. V lost 5 bases and J lost 7; bases outside the gene matches: 6. This CDR3 is built from 15 residues. The V gene's germline CDR1 is MNHEY and CDR2 SMNVEV (reference sequence). The CDR3 sequence is CASSPTLAGGNEQFF. The CDR3 DNA sequence: TGTGCCAGCAGTCCAACACTAGCGGGAGGAAATGAGCAGTTCTTC.

The chain carries TRBV9 and TRBJ2-7, with 8 positions matching TRBD1. This CDR3 is built from 14 residues. Germline lookup yields CDR1 SGDLS and CDR2 YYNGEE. V trimming: 1 base; J trimming: 5 bases; junction bases outside the gene matches: 5. DNA for the CDR3: TGTGCCAGCAGCGTATTAGACAGGGGACACGAGCAGTACTTC. Its translation is CASSVLDRGHEQYF.

V usage is TRBV11-3 and J usage is TRBJ2-3; 9 bases fit TRBD2. The CDR3 is 12 amino acids. V shed 4 bases and J 11 bases; nucleotides not matched to a gene: 4. Per germline, CDR1 SGHNT and CDR2 YENEEA. This chain's CDR3 is CASSWAGGEQYF. CDR3 DNA: TGTGCCAGCAGCTGGGCGGGAGGGGAGCAGTATTTT.

This sequence joins TRBV9 and TRBJ2-7; D gene unclear. The V and J ends lost 0 bases and 6 bases respectively, with 16 bases between them. The CDR3 is made up of 15 amino acids. CDR1 is SGDLS and CDR2 is YYNGEE in the germline V gene. CDR3: CASSVGSSTFLEQYF. The CDR3 DNA reads TGTGCCAGCAGCGTAGGATCTAGTACGTTTCTCGAGCAGTACTTC.

This clone was detected only once. V usage is TRBV11-2 and J usage is TRBJ2-7, with D hard to call. The germline V gene has CDR1 SGHAT and CDR2 FQNNGV. This CDR3 contains 13 residues. The V and J ends lost 5 bases and 2 bases respectively, with 10 bases between them. The CDR3 loop is CASSPPQTYEQYF. CDR3 nucleotides: TGTGCCAGCAGCCCACCGCAGACCTACGAGCAGTACTTC.

This clone was detected only once. This chain links TRBV7-9 with TRBJ2-7; tentative D call: TRBD1 (6 bases). Deletions cut 1 base from V and 1 base from J, with 11 bases between. This CDR3 contains 15 residues. Germline lookup yields CDR1 SEHNR and CDR2 FQNEAQ (reference sequence). The CDR3: CASSLDWDISYEQYF. CDR3 in DNA: TGTGCCAGCAGCTTAGATTGGGACATATCCTACGAGCAGTACTTC.

This chain links TRBV4-1 with TRBJ2-7; 9 nucleotides agree with TRBD1. Germline CDR1 MGHRA, CDR2 YSYEKL. Trimming cost V 6 bases and J 2 bases; bases outside gene matches: 5. CDR3 size: 14 residues. The CDR3 is CASSIGTGPYEQYF. The CDR3 DNA reads TGCGCCAGCAGTATCGGGACAGGGCCCTACGAGCAGTACTTC.

The chain has TRBV27 and TRBJ2-2; TRBD2 matches at 9 bases. This CDR3 has 16 residues. Unmatched junction bases numbered 7, after V lost 2 bases and J lost 6 bases. Per germline, CDR1 MNHEY and CDR2 SMNVEV (reference sequence). CDR3 sequence: CASSLASGAGAGELFF. In DNA form, the CDR3 reads TGTGCCAGCAGTTTAGCTAGCGGGGCGGGGGCCGGGGAGCTGTTTTTT.

The chain is built from TRBV5-4 and TRBJ1-1; a possible D gene is TRBD1 (6 bases). The CDR3 extends over 14 amino acids. Germline V CDR1 and CDR2: SGHNT, YYREEE (reference sequence). Trimming removed 4 bases at V and 0 bases at J, with 10 bases between. CDR3 loop: CASSQTGLNTEAFF. CDR3 nucleotide sequence: TGTGCCAGCAGCCAAACAGGGCTGAACACTGAAGCTTTCTTT. The full variable domain, with the rest looked up from reference TRBV5-4 and TRBJ1-1, is ETGVTQSPTHLIKTRGQQVTLRCSSQSGHNTVSWYQQALGQGPQFIFQYYREEENGRGNFPPRFSGLQFPNYSSELNVNALELDDSALYLCASSQTGLNTEAFFGQGTRLTVV.

This chain connects TRBV6-5 to TRBJ2-3, with 11 bases lining up with TRBD2. Germline CDR1 and CDR2: MNHEY and SVGAGI. The CDR3 consists of 15 residues. J gave up 5 bases and V 5 bases, and 6 bases lay outside the gene matches. This CDR3 is CASSLALAGVDTQYF. CDR3 coding DNA: TGTGCCAGCAGTCTCGCACTAGCGGGAGTAGATACGCAGTATTTT.

This chain links TRBV28 with TRBJ1-2; D is uncertain. Germline values: CDR1 MDHEN, CDR2 SYDVKM. Trimming left V 5 bases short and J 8 bases short, with 21 bases between. There are 15 residues in the CDR3. The CDR3 bases are TGTGCCAGCAGTCTACCCTTTCCAGGTCATCAAGGCTACACCTTC. As protein: CASSLPFPGHQGYTF.

CDR3 in DNA: TGCGCCAGCAGCCAAGGGACAGGCTTTCATCAGCCCCAGCATTTT. Its protein is CASSQGTGFHQPQHF. The gene calls are TRBV4-3 and TRBJ1-5; the match to TRBD1 covers 7 bases. Germline V gene lookup returns CDR1 LGHNA and CDR2 YSLEER. The CDR3 is 15 amino acids. V was clipped by 1 base and J by 5 bases; unmatched bases: 5.

This clone was seen just once. The chain joins TRBV14 to TRBJ1-2; D is ambiguous. The CDR3 contains 12 residues. CDR1 and CDR2 from the germline V gene are SGHDN and FVKESK. V lost 1 base and J 11 bases, leaving 11 bases between the germline ends. The CDR3 protein is CASSQGFSSYTF. Written as DNA, the CDR3 is TGTGCCAGCAGCCAAGGGTTTAGTAGTTACACCTTC.

The rearrangement joins TRBV28 to TRBJ2-7, with 9 nucleotides matching TRBD2. CDR1 and CDR2 (germline): MDHEN, SYDVKM. After removal of 2 bases from V and 5 bases from J, the junction contained 4 bases not matched to a gene. The CDR3 has 14 residues. CDR3 DNA: TGTGCCAGCAGTTTAATAGCGGGAGTCAACGAGCAGTACTTC. As protein: CASSLIAGVNEQYF.

This clone was detected only once. This chain links TRBV5-1 with TRBJ2-1; 11 nucleotides align to TRBD2. V lost 6 bases to trimming and J lost 1 base; unmatched junction nucleotides: 6. Germline values: CDR1 SGHRS, CDR2 YFSETQ. There are 16 residues in the CDR3. The CDR3 DNA is TGCGCCAGCACTCTAGCGGGAGGATTATCCTACAATGAGCAGTTCTTC. Amino acid sequence: CASTLAGGLSYNEQFF. The entire variable domain, with the rest obtained from reference TRBV5-1 and TRBJ2-1, is as follows: KAGVTQTPRYLIKTRGQQVTLSCSPISGHRSVSWYQQTPGQGLQFLFEYFSETQRNKGNFPGRFSGRQFSNSRSEMNVSTLELGDSALYLCASTLAGGLSYNEQFFGPGTRLTVL.

This clone appeared a single time. The chain recombines TRBV4-2 with TRBJ2-7; TRBD2 matches at 11 bases. Per the germline V gene, CDR1 is LGHNA and CDR2 is YNFKEQ. This CDR3 is built from 15 residues. V shed 5 bases, J shed 4 bases, and the junction held 7 bases outside the gene matches. DNA for the CDR3: TGTGCCAGCAGCTTGCGACTAGCGGGACAATACGAGCAGTACTTC. Translating it yields CASSLRLAGQYEQYF.

With regard to this clone: The same CDR3 arises from other DNA sequences in this sample as well. The chain links TRBV27 to TRBJ1-1; D is uncertain. Germline CDR1 reads MNHEY; CDR2 reads SMNVEV (reference sequence). The V end was cut by 6 bases, the J end by 1 base, with 9 bases between. The CDR3 has 13 residues. The CDR3 loop is CASSLAANTEAFF. Here the CDR3 DNA reads TGTGCCAGCAGCCTTGCGGCGAACACTGAAGCTTTCTTT.

The chain employs TRBV9 and TRBJ1-2; tentative D call: TRBD1 (6 bases). Trimming took off 3 bases at V and 8 bases at J, with 14 bases between the two ends. Per the germline V gene, CDR1 is SGDLS and CDR2 is YYNGEE. The CDR3 has 13 residues. CDR3 DNA sequence: TGTGCCAGCAGCGAACCGGGACAAAGGGGCTACACCTTC. As protein: CASSEPGQRGYTF.

The genes are TRBV9 and TRBJ2-5, with D maybe TRBD2 (6 bases). Looked up from germline, CDR1 is SGDLS and CDR2 is YYNGEE. There are 17 residues in the CDR3. The germline V and J ends were trimmed by 4 bases and 2 bases, with 21 bases remaining between them. DNA of the CDR3: TGTGCCAGCAGCCCCCGTCGGGTGGGGGGAAATCAAGAGACCCAGTACTTC. Its translation: CASSPRRVGGNQETQYF. The complete variable domain, with remaining parts taken from reference TRBV9 and TRBJ2-5, reads DSGVTQTPKHLITATGQRVTLRCSPRSGDLSVYWYQQSLDQGLQFLIQYYNGEERAKGNILERFSAQQFPDLHSELNLSSLELGDSALYFCASSPRRVGGNQETQYFGPGTRLLVL.

This chain connects TRBV5-6 to TRBJ2-7; 7 bases map to TRBD1. This CDR3 contains 15 residues. Trimming at V came to 5 bases and at J to 4 bases, leaving 12 bases not matched to a gene. CDR1 and CDR2 (germline): SGHDT, YYEEEE. The CDR3 loop reads CASSSRRGLLYEQYF. DNA of the CDR3: TGTGCCAGCAGTTCACGTAGGGGGCTCTTATACGAGCAGTACTTC.

The J gene is TRBJ2-5, the V gene TRBV19; a weak D match, TRBD1 (5 bases). CDR1 is LNHDA, CDR2 SQIVND, per germline (reference sequence). The V end lost 1 base, the J end lost 5 bases, and 8 bases lay between the germline ends. The length of the CDR3 is 13 residues. The CDR3 DNA sequence: TGTGCCAGTAGTATAGCAGGGTTGGAGACCCAGTACTTC. Translation gives CASSIAGLETQYF. Using reference TRBV19 and TRBJ2-5 for the parts outside the CDR3, the full variable domain is DGGITQSPKYLFRKEGQNVTLSCEQNLNHDAMYWYRQDPGQGLRLIYYSQIVNDFQKGDIAEGYSVSREKKESFPLTVTSAQKNPTAFYLCASSIAGLETQYFGPGTRLLVL.

The V gene is TRBV19, the J gene TRBJ1-4; maybe TRBD1 (6 bases). V was trimmed by 6 bases and J by 6 bases, leaving 14 bases between them. Germline V gene sequence: CDR1 LNHDA, CDR2 SQIVND (reference sequence). The CDR3 totals 14 residues. The CDR3 bases are TGTGCCAGTAGGGCCGGGACAAGCTATGAAAAACTGTTTTTT. This sequence encodes CASRAGTSYEKLFF.

The chain carries TRBV7-3 and TRBJ2-3, with D unresolved. The CDR3 contains 13 residues. Between the trimmed V and J ends, which lost 1 base and 4 bases, there was a span of 6 bases. Looked up from germline, CDR1 is SGHTA and CDR2 is FQGTGA. The CDR3 DNA is TGTGCCAGCAGCTTAATATCGGCAGATACGCAGTATTTT. It translates to CASSLISADTQYF.